This passage covers 16 T cell receptor beta chains from one sample sequenced in a study of a mutant IDH1 vaccine in newly diagnosed glioma. These receptors have no identified antigens. Time point in this sample: week 5, during vaccination. All doses held 300 ug of mutant IDH1 20-mer peptide, with topical imiquimod. Measured with immunoSEQ multiplex PCR; TCRdb has only the in-frame clones, and not every one. Found here are 75,000 to 85,000 clones, 91% of them singletons; the top ten hold under 0.7%. Sequenced material: PBMCs, taken from a glioma patient whose treatment included an IDH1 peptide vaccine. All receptors derive from a woman between 45 and 65 years old with glioma.

CDR3 nucleotides: TGTGCCAGCAGTTTAACGGCAGGGGGCTCAGCTTTCTTT. Amino acid sequence: CASSLTAGGSAFF. This sequence joins TRBV27 and TRBJ1-1; 8 bases align to TRBD1. Germline assignment: CDR1 MNHEY and CDR2 SMNVEV (reference sequence). The V and J ends lost 2 bases and 10 bases, in that order; junction bases with no gene match: 6. The CDR3 contains 13 residues.

In this sample, this clone turned up once. The chain uses TRBV4-1 and TRBJ2-7; the match to TRBD1 covers 9 bases. CDR3 length: 15 residues. Germline CDR1 reads MGHRA; CDR2 reads YSYEKL. Trimming cost V 1 base and J 4 bases; bases outside gene matches: 5. The CDR3 here is CASSQGPGQGYEQYF. The CDR3, as DNA: TGCGCCAGCAGCCAAGGACCGGGACAGGGTTACGAGCAGTACTTC.

This chain connects TRBV9 to TRBJ2-1; 14 bases are shared with TRBD2. There are 16 residues in the CDR3. The ends lost 6 bases at V and 7 bases at J; junction bases unmatched: 9. CDR1 is SGDLS and CDR2 is YYNGEE in the germline V gene. This CDR3 reads CASTPEGTSGRNEQFF. CDR3 nucleotide sequence: TGTGCCAGCACCCCAGAAGGGACTAGCGGGAGAAATGAGCAGTTCTTC.

The chain joins TRBV6-1 to TRBJ1-1, with D perhaps matching TRBD1 (6 bases). Looked up from germline, CDR1 is MNHNS and CDR2 is SASEGT. This CDR3 has 14 amino acids. V dropped 2 bases and J dropped 4 bases, with 11 bases sitting between them. The CDR3 coding sequence is TGTGCCAGCAGTGAATCATTAGGGGGCACTGAAGCTTTCTTT. It translates to CASSESLGGTEAFF.

This chain connects TRBV7-8 to TRBJ2-7; maybe TRBD2 (6 bases). The length of the CDR3 is 13 residues. Germline V gene sequence: CDR1 SGHVS, CDR2 FQNEAQ. The V gene lost 6 bases and the J gene lost 2 bases, with 11 bases spanning the gap. The CDR3 DNA sequence: TGTGCCAGCAGTTTGGGGAGGACCTACGAGCAGTACTTC. It is translated as CASSLGRTYEQYF.

The V and J genes are TRBV5-1 and TRBJ1-4; TRBD1 matches 8 bases. CDR1 is SGHRS and CDR2 is YFSETQ in the germline V gene. Unmatched junction bases numbered 6, after V lost 4 bases and J lost 7 bases. The CDR3 has 14 amino acids. CDR3 nucleotide sequence: TGCGCCAGCAGCCCGACAGGGGCGAGTGAAAAACTGTTTTTT. This encodes CASSPTGASEKLFF.

This chain joins TRBV5-6 and TRBJ1-1; D possibly corresponds to TRBD1 (6 bases). In germline, CDR1 is SGHDT, CDR2 YYEEEE. Trimming pared 4 bases from V and 1 base from J, leaving 11 bases between. The length of the CDR3 is 14 residues. CDR3 residues: CASSLGHKNTEAFF. Here the CDR3 DNA reads TGTGCCAGCAGCCTGGGACATAAGAACACTGAAGCTTTCTTT.

The chain carries TRBV10-3 and TRBJ1-5; D remains unclear. This CDR3 spans 12 amino acids. Trimming took off 3 bases at V and 4 bases at J, with 4 bases between the two ends. The germline V gene has CDR1 ENHRY and CDR2 SYGVKD. The CDR3 DNA reads as TGTGCCATCAGTGACGGTAATCAGCCCCAGCATTTT. This translates into CAISDGNQPQHF.

V is TRBV28 and J is TRBJ1-4; D remains unclear. Trimming removed 3 bases at V and 0 bases at J, with 5 bases between. In germline, CDR1 is MDHEN, CDR2 SYDVKM. This CDR3 region has 14 residues. The CDR3 spells CASSFPPTNEKLFF. The CDR3 DNA reads as TGTGCCAGCAGTTTTCCCCCAACTAATGAAAAACTGTTTTTT.

This rearrangement joins TRBV28 to TRBJ2-7; D gene ambiguous. The CDR3 runs 13 residues. The V and J ends lost 3 bases and 1 base respectively, with 7 bases between them. CDR1 is MDHEN and CDR2 is SYDVKM in the germline V gene. As DNA, the CDR3 is TGTGCCAGCAGTTTCCCAGGTTCCTACGAGCAGTACTTC. It codes for CASSFPGSYEQYF.

V gene TRBV19 combines with J gene TRBJ1-2; no clear D. CDR3 length equals 14 residues. Trimming left V 3 bases short and J 1 base short, with 9 bases between. Germline V gene data show CDR1 as LNHDA and CDR2 as SQIVND (reference sequence). As DNA, the CDR3 is TGTGCCAGTAGTATCCGTAGGGATAACTATGGCTACACCTTC. It encodes CASSIRRDNYGYTF.

Concerning this clone itself: A junction end diverges from the germline sequence, so it may reflect a read error. V usage is TRBV10-1 and J usage is TRBJ2-7; TRBD1 is a possible D gene (6 bases). CDR1 is WNHNN, CDR2 SYGVQD, per germline (reference sequence). The CDR3 loop spans 12 amino acids. CDR3 in DNA: TGCGCCAGCAGTTCTACAGGGACCCCAAGGCAGTTC. Protein product: CASSSTGTPRQF.

V usage is TRBV25-1 and J usage is TRBJ2-1; the D is unclear. CDR1 is MGHDK and CDR2 is SYGVNS in the germline V gene. The germline V and J ends were trimmed by 1 base and 4 bases, with 14 bases remaining between them. The CDR3 consists of 16 residues. The CDR3 sequence: CASSESRHRLYNEQFF. CDR3 nucleotide sequence: TGTGCCAGCAGTGAATCCCGCCATAGACTTTACAATGAGCAGTTCTTC.

This CDR3 reads CASRFKAGGPGEQYF. The CDR3 DNA reads as TGTGCCAGCAGGTTTAAAGCGGGAGGGCCGGGTGAGCAGTACTTC. V gene TRBV19 combines with J gene TRBJ2-5; 10 nucleotides match TRBD2. The CDR3 loop spans 15 amino acids. V lost 9 bases to trimming and J lost 11 bases; unmatched junction nucleotides: 18. In germline, CDR1 is LNHDA, CDR2 SQIVND (reference sequence).

This chain uses TRBV11-2 with TRBJ1-1; D is unresolved. This CDR3 region has 16 residues. V shed 5 bases and J shed 1 base, with 17 bases lying between them. Germline V gene data show CDR1 as SGHAT and CDR2 as FQNNGV. The CDR3 region has the DNA TGTGCCAGCAGCCCACGTTACTCCACGCAGAACACTGAAGCTTTCTTT. Translation: CASSPRYSTQNTEAFF.

Regarding this clone: Different DNA sequences within this sample yield the same CDR3. The chain joins TRBV9 to TRBJ2-7; 8 positions agree with TRBD1. V lost 0 bases and J lost 3; bases outside the gene matches: 2. The germline V gene has CDR1 SGDLS and CDR2 YYNGEE. This CDR3 is built from 14 residues. The CDR3 sequence: CASSVGDRGYEQYF. Here the CDR3 DNA reads TGTGCCAGCAGCGTAGGAGACAGGGGCTACGAGCAGTACTTC. Full variable domain (outside the CDR3, taken from reference TRBV9 and TRBJ2-7): DSGVTQTPKHLITATGQRVTLRCSPRSGDLSVYWYQQSLDQGLQFLIQYYNGEERAKGNILERFSAQQFPDLHSELNLSSLELGDSALYFCASSVGDRGYEQYFGPGTRLTVT.